In its sample, the clone carrying this T cell receptor beta chain ranks as medium-sized. No antigen is known for it. The sample comes from a study of CD8 T cells in ankylosing spondylitis. CDR1 SGDLS and CDR2 YYNGEE come from the germline V gene. V trimming: 3 bases; J trimming: 2 bases; junction bases outside the gene matches: 4. This CDR3 comprises 14 residues. Study conclusions and caveats: Disease-linked clones were reportedly significantly enriched in matched ankylosing spondylitis synovial fluid. The authors found the disease-linked clones to be CD8+ and relatively rare in peripheral blood.

Each TCR beta library was made by quantitative 5'-RACE that incorporated molecular barcodes. TCRdb called the 5' RACE reads again in MiXCR, with one record for every CDR3 protein. Here the sample spans about 9,000 distinct CDR3 sequences, 3% to 5% being singletons. The rearrangement links TRBV9 to TRBJ1-2; 7 bases are shared with TRBD1. The sequenced sample consisted of blood, either unsorted or a sorted T cell fraction (not recorded which). This TCR was recovered from a female donor with ankylosing spondylitis or in good health (not recorded which). CDR3 in DNA: TGTGCCAGCAGCGCTTCGACAGGGAACTATGGCTACACCTTC. Its translation is CASSASTGNYGYTF.